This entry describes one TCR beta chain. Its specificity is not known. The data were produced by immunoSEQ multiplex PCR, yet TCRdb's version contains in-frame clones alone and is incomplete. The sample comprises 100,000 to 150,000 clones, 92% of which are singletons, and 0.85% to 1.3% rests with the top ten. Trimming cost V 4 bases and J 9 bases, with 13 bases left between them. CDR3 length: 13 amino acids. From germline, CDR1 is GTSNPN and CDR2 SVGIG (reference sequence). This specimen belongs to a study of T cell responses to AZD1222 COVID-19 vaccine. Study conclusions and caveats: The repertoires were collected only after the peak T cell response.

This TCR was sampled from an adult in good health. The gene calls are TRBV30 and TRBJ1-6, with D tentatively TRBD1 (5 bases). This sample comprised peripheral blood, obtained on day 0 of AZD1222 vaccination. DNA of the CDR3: TGTGCCTGGAAAGGGGCAGGGAGTTCACCCCTCCACTTT. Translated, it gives CAWKGAGSSPLHF.